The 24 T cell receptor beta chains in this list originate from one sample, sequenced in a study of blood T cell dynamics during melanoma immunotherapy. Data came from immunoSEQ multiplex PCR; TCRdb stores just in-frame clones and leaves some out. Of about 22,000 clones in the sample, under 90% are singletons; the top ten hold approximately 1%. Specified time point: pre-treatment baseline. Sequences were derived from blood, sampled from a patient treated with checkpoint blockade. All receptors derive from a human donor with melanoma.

CDR3 sequence reads: CASSLGIPSTDTQYF. CDR3 in DNA: TGTGCCAGCAGCTTGGGTATACCTAGCACAGATACGCAGTATTTT. The V and J genes are TRBV5-4 and TRBJ2-3, with unresolved D. The CDR3 loop spans 15 amino acids. The V gene's germline CDR1 is SGHNT and CDR2 YYREEE (reference sequence). V was pared by 0 bases and J by 0 bases, with 8 bases between.

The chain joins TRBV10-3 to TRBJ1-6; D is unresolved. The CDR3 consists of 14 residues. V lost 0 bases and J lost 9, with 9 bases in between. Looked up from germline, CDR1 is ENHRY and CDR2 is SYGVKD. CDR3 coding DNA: TGTGCCATCAGTGAGTCCGGGGAGCGTTCACCCCTCCACTTT. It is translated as CAISESGERSPLHF.

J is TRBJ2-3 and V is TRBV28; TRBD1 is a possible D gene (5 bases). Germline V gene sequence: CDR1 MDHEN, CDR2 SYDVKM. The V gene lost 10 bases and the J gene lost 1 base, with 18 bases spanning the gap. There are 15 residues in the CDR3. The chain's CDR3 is CATRITGRGTDTQYF. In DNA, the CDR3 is TGTGCCACCCGAATAACAGGACGAGGCACAGATACGCAGTATTTT.

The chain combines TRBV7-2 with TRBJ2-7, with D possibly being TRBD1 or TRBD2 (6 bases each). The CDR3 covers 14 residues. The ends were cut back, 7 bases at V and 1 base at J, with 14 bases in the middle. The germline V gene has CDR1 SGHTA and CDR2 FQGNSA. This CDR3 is CASTWGAGSYEQYF. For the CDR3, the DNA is TGTGCCAGCACCTGGGGGGCTGGATCCTACGAGCAGTACTTC.

The CDR3 nucleotides read TGCGCCAGCAGCTTGTCGGCGGGACAGACATATGGCTACACCTTC. Protein sequence: CASSLSAGQTYGYTF. This chain joins TRBV5-1 and TRBJ1-2; 7 nucleotides line up with TRBD1. Germline assignment: CDR1 SGHRS and CDR2 YFSETQ. The CDR3 extends over 15 amino acids. After removal of 1 base from V and 5 bases from J, the junction contained 8 bases not matched to a gene.

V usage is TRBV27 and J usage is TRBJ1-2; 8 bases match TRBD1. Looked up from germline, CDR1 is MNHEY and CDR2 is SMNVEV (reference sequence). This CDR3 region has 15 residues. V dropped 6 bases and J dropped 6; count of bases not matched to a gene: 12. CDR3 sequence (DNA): TGTGCCAGCAGGCTAAAAGCGACAGGGGAAAATGGCTACACCTTC. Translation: CASRLKATGENGYTF.

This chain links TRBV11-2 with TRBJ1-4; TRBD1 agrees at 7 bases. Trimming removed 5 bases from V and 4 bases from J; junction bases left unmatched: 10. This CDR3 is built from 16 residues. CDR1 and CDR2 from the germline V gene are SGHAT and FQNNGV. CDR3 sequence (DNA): TGTGCCAGCAGCCTCAGGGGGGTAGGGGGTAATGAAAAACTGTTTTTT. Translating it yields CASSLRGVGGNEKLFF. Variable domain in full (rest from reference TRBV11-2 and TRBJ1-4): EAGVAQSPRYKIIEKRQSVAFWCNPISGHATLYWYQQILGQGPKLLIQFQNNGVVDDSQLPKDRFSAERLKGVDSTLKIQPAKLEDSAVYLCASSLRGVGGNEKLFFGSGTQLSVL.

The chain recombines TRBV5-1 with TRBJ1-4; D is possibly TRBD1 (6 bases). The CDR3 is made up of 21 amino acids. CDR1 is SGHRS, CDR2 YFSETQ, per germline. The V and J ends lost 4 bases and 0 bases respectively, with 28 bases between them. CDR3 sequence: CASSPGGRALDSIPTNEKLFF. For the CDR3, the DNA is TGCGCCAGCAGCCCGGGGGGCAGGGCACTCGATTCAATCCCAACTAATGAAAAACTGTTTTTT. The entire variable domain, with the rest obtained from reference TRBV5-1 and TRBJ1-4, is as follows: KAGVTQTPRYLIKTRGQQVTLSCSPISGHRSVSWYQQTPGQGLQFLFEYFSETQRNKGNFPGRFSGRQFSNSRSEMNVSTLELGDSALYLCASSPGGRALDSIPTNEKLFFGSGTQLSVL.

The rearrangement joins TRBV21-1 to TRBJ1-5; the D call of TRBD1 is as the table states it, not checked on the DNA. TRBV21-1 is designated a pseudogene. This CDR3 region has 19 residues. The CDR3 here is CASRPTRSQGTGGGQPQHF. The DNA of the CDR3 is TGTGCCAGCAGGCCAACTCGGTCTCAGGGGACAGGGGGGGGACAGCCCCAGCATTTT.

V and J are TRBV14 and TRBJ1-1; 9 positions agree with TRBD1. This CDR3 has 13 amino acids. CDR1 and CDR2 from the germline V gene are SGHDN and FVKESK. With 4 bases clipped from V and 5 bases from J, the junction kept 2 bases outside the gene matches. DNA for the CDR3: TGTGCCAGCAGCCTAGGACAGGGGACTGAAGCTTTCTTT. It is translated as CASSLGQGTEAFF.

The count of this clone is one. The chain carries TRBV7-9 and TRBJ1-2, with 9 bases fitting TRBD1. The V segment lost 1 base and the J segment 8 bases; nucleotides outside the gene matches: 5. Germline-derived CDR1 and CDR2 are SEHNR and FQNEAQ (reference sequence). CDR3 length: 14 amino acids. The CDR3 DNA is TGTGCCAGCAGCTTAGGGACAGGGGCCGAAGGCTACACCTTC. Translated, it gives CASSLGTGAEGYTF.

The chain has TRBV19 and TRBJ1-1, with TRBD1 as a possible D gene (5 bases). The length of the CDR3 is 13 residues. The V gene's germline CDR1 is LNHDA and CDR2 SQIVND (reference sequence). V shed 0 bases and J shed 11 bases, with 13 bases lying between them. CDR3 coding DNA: TGTGCCAGTAGTATAGATCGAAGGGACGGGGCTTTCTTT. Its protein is CASSIDRRDGAFF.

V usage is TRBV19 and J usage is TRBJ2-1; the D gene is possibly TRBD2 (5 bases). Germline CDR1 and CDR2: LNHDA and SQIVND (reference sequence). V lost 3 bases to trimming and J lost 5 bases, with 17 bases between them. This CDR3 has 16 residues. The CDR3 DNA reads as TGTGCCAGTAGTATCATCTTTAGCGAGAAGAACAATGAGCAGTTCTTC. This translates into CASSIIFSEKNNEQFF.

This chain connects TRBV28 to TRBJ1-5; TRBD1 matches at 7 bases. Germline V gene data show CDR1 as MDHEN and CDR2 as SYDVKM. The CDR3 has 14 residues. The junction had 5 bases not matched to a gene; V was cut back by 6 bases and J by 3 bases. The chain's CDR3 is CASRPGQHNQPQHF. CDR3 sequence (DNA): TGTGCCAGCAGGCCGGGACAGCACAATCAGCCCCAGCATTTT.

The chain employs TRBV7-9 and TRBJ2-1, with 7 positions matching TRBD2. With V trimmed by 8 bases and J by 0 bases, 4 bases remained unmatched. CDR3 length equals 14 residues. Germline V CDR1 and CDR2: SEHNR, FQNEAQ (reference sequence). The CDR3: CASPSGGSYNEQFF. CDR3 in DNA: TGTGCCAGCCCTTCGGGGGGCTCCTACAATGAGCAGTTCTTC. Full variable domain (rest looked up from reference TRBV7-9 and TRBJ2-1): DTGVSQNPRHKITKRGQNVTFRCDPISEHNRLYWYRQTLGQGPEFLTYFQNEAQLEKSRLLSDRFSAERPKGSFSTLEIQRTEQGDSAMYLCASPSGGSYNEQFFGPGTRLTVL.

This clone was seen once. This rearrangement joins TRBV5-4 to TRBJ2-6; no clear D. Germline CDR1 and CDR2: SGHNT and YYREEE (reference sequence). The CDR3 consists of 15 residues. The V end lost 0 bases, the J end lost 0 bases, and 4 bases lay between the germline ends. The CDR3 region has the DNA TGTGCCAGCAGCTTGGAGGGCTCTGGGGCCAACGTCCTGACTTTC. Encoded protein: CASSLEGSGANVLTF.

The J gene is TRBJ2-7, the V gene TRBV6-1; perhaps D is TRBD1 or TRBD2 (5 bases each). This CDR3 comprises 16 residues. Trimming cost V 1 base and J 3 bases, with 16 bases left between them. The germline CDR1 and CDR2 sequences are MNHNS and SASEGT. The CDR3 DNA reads TGTGCCAGCAGTGAAGGCCGGGGCCCTAAGCGCTACGAGCAGTACTTC. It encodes CASSEGRGPKRYEQYF.

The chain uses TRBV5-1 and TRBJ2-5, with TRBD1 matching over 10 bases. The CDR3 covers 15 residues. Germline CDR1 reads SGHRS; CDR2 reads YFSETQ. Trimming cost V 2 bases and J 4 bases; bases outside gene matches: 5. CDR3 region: CASSFTGTGVETQYF. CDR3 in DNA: TGCGCCAGCAGCTTTACCGGGACAGGGGTAGAGACCCAGTACTTC.

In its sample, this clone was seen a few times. In DNA, the CDR3 is TGTGCCAGCAGCTTTAACAGCCGAACGCTAGGCTATGGCTACACCTTC. Amino acids: CASSFNSRTLGYGYTF. V is TRBV11-2 and J is TRBJ1-2, with D uncertain. Between the trimmed V and J ends, which lost 3 bases and 4 bases, there was a span of 18 bases. CDR3 length: 16 amino acids. CDR1 SGHAT and CDR2 FQNNGV come from the germline V gene.

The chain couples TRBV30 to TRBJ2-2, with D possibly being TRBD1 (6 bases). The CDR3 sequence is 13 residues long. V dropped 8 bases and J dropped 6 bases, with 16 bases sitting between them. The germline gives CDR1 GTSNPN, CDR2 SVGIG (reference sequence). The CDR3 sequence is CARDRQGPGELFF. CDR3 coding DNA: TGTGCCCGAGACCGGCAGGGGCCCGGGGAGCTGTTTTTT.

CDR3 amino acids: CSAVRGDEQYF. The CDR3 region has the DNA TGCAGTGCTGTCAGGGGAGACGAGCAGTACTTC. The chain joins TRBV20-1 to TRBJ2-7, with a tentative D call TRBD1 (6 bases). Trimming left V 5 bases short and J 5 bases short, with 10 bases between. Germline V gene data show CDR1 as DFQATT and CDR2 as SNEGSKA (reference sequence). CDR3 length equals 11 residues.

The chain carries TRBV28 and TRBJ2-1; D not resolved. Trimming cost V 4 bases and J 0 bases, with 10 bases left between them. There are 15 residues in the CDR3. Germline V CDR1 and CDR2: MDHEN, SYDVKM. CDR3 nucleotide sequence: TGTGCCAGCAGTTCCCTATCGAGCTCCTACAATGAGCAGTTCTTC. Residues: CASSSLSSSYNEQFF.

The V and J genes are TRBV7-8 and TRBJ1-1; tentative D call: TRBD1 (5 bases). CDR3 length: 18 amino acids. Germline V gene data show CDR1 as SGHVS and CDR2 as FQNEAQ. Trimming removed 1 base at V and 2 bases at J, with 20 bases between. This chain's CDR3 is CASSLGRQGDARNTEAFF. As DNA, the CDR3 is TGTGCCAGCAGCTTAGGAAGGCAGGGAGATGCCCGAAACACTGAAGCTTTCTTT.

The CDR3 is CASSLIQGGRETQYF. The CDR3 DNA follows: TGTGCCAGCAGCTTAATACAGGGCGGACGAGAGACCCAGTACTTC. The chain has TRBV5-4 and TRBJ2-5; maybe TRBD1 (6 bases). The V end was cut by 2 bases, the J end by 4 bases, with 15 bases between. The CDR3 covers 15 residues. Per germline, CDR1 SGHNT and CDR2 YYREEE (reference sequence).